These 9 T cell receptor beta chains were all obtained from the same sample, sequenced in a study of shared clonotypes between healthy human individuals (dated by TCRdb to 2020 to 2021). The library was prepared using the immunoSEQ multiplex PCR assay. The immuneACCESS repertoire file appears here via TCRdb, limited to in-frame rearrangements. These files lack a portion of the clones; in checked studies, under half of the deficit traces to unresolved V genes, and the cause of the others is not known. The sample has around 700,000 clones on record, about two thirds of them singletons. Of the sample, under 2% is held by the ten largest clones. The sample consisted of memory CD4+ T cells sorted from blood. The cell subset or site label of this sample denotes: CD45RA-negative fraction. Every receptor here comes from a woman in her twenties or thirties in good health.

This clone came up a few times. The J gene is TRBJ2-2, the V gene TRBV14; 8 nucleotides align to TRBD2. There are 16 residues in the CDR3. V shed 5 bases and J 4 bases; nucleotides not matched to a gene: 9. CDR1 and CDR2 (germline): SGHDN, FVKESK. Here the CDR3 reads CASSGGGSGITGELFF. DNA for the CDR3: TGTGCCAGCAGCGGTGGTGGTAGCGGGATCACCGGGGAGCTGTTTTTT.

The J gene is TRBJ2-7, the V gene TRBV5-6; the D call may be TRBD1 or TRBD2 (5 bases each). Trimming took off 4 bases at V and 4 bases at J, with 21 bases between the two ends. Germline V gene data show CDR1 as SGHDT and CDR2 as YYEEEE. CDR3 size: 16 residues. CDR3 bases: TGTGCCAGCAGCACCCGGGACGCCCTTGGTGTATACGAGCAGTACTTC. Residues: CASSTRDALGVYEQYF.

The genes are TRBV11-3 and TRBJ2-2; 7 bases fit TRBD2. Germline CDR1 SGHNT, CDR2 YENEEA. The CDR3 contains 16 residues. Trimming at V came to 1 base and at J to 5 bases, leaving 7 bases not matched to a gene. CDR3 residues: CASSLVAGVRTGELFF. The CDR3 region has the DNA TGTGCCAGCAGCTTAGTGGCGGGAGTGAGGACCGGGGAGCTGTTTTTT. The whole variable domain, remainder taken from reference TRBV11-3 and TRBJ2-2, is EAGVVQSPRYKIIEKKQPVAFWCNPISGHNTLYWYLQNLGQGPELLIRYENEEAVDDSQLPKDRFSAERLKGVDSTLKIQPAELGDSAVYLCASSLVAGVRTGELFFGEGSRLTVL.

The chain is built from TRBV5-5 and TRBJ2-7; D possibly corresponds to TRBD1 (6 bases). Germline CDR1 SGHKS, CDR2 YYEKEE (reference sequence). V shed 2 bases and J shed 1 base, with 10 bases lying between them. There are 14 residues in the CDR3. The CDR3, as DNA: TGTGCCAGCAGCTTTTGGGACACTTCCTACGAGCAGTACTTC. As protein: CASSFWDTSYEQYF. Supplemented by reference TRBV5-5 and TRBJ2-7, the full variable domain reads DAGVTQSPTHLIKTRGQQVTLRCSPISGHKSVSWYQQVLGQGPQFIFQYYEKEERGRGNFPDRFSARQFPNYSSELNVNALLLGDSALYLCASSFWDTSYEQYFGPGTRLTVT.

The chain combines TRBV27 with TRBJ2-7; 8 positions agree with TRBD2. Germline-derived CDR1 and CDR2 are MNHEY and SMNVEV (reference sequence). The V and J ends lost 6 bases and 5 bases, in that order; junction bases with no gene match: 12. This CDR3 region has 15 residues. The DNA for the CDR3 is TGTGCCAGCAGCCGGTGGAAGCGGGAGATGGACGAGCAGTACTTC. As protein: CASSRWKREMDEQYF.

This clone was seen ten or more times. V gene TRBV15 combines with J gene TRBJ2-7; 10 bases line up with TRBD2. V was pared by 0 bases and J by 3 bases, with 5 bases of the junction left unmatched. The CDR3 covers 16 residues. Germline CDR1 reads LNHNV; CDR2 reads YYDKDF (reference sequence). The CDR3 loop reads CATSRDLAGGFYEQYF. The CDR3 DNA follows: TGTGCCACCAGCAGAGATTTAGCGGGAGGCTTCTACGAGCAGTACTTC.

The rearrangement uses TRBV2 and TRBJ1-1; D remains unclear. The CDR3 extends over 14 amino acids. V was clipped by 5 bases and J by 4 bases, with 14 bases between them. CDR1 is SNHLY and CDR2 is FYNNEI in the germline V gene. The CDR3 DNA reads as TGTGCCAGCAGTATCGACGGGGAGGGCACTGAAGCTTTCTTT. Protein: CASSIDGEGTEAFF.

The chain couples TRBV7-2 to TRBJ2-7; D may match TRBD1 or TRBD2 (5 bases each). Looked up from germline, CDR1 is SGHTA and CDR2 is FQGNSA. V lost 1 base, J lost 2 bases, and 18 bases lay in between. CDR3 size: 17 residues. This CDR3 is CASSLGFLPGRPYEQYF. The CDR3 nucleotides are TGTGCCAGCAGCTTAGGTTTCCTCCCGGGACGCCCCTACGAGCAGTACTTC.

This rearrangement joins TRBV27 to TRBJ1-3; D ambiguous. This CDR3 is built from 13 residues. V was cut by 3 bases and J by 1 base, with 4 bases left in between. Germline V lookup: CDR1 MNHEY, CDR2 SMNVEV (reference sequence). The CDR3 DNA sequence: TGTGCCAGCAGTTTTCAGTCTGGAAACACCATATATTTT. It encodes CASSFQSGNTIYF.